The following is a TCR beta chain sequence with its context. The germline CDR1 and CDR2 sequences are MGHRA and YSYEKL. The CDR3 has 15 residues. The second PCR ran about 6 to 12 cycles with a sample-barcoded 5' primer and J-beta primers. TCRdb called the 5' RACE reads again in MiXCR, with one record for every CDR3 protein. The sample records about 970,000 distinct CDR3 sequences, roughly half being singletons. The source of the sample is a study of blood T cells in healthy people across ages. The receptor was isolated from a woman aged 55-69 years in good health. The sample consisted of blood. The gene calls are TRBV4-1 and TRBJ2-4; TRBD2 matches at 9 bases. The closer fit of TRBJ2-7 to the DNA end suggests the J call may be wrong. This chain's CDR3 is CASSQVGLAKNEQYF. The CDR3 nucleotides read TGCGCCAGCAGCCAAGTGGGACTAGCCAAGAACGAGCAGTACTTC.